The clone carrying this T cell receptor beta chain occurred once. Antigen: not known. The V end lost 6 bases, the J end lost 5 bases, and 16 bases lay between the germline ends. The CDR3 covers 14 residues. The germline V gene encodes CDR1 MNHEY and CDR2 SMNVEV (reference sequence). TCRdb's table, derived via immunoSEQ multiplex PCR, lists solely in-frame clones and lacks some. The sample includes 13,000 or so clones, more than 75% of them seen just once. This specimen comes from a study of immune evolution from preneoplasia to lung adenocarcinoma. General study findings and limits: Later-stage lesions seemingly showed higher T cell density and diversity than normal lung.

This clonotype was obtained from a person between 45 and 75 years old with lung adenocarcinoma. The V gene is TRBV27, the J gene TRBJ2-5; D remains unclear. Sequencing was carried out using FFPE tissue from an adenomatous hyperplasia lung lesion. The subset: atypical adenomatous hyperplasia (AAH), lung preneoplasia. CDR3 loop: CASSPAIIRETQYF. The CDR3 coding sequence is TGTGCCAGCAGCCCAGCAATAATTCGGGAGACCCAGTACTTC.